The 24 T cell receptor beta chains reported below all come from one sample, sequenced in a study of blood T cell repertoires in COVID-19 (dated by TCRdb to 2019 to 2021). Preparation of the library involved the immunoSEQ multiplex PCR assay. TCRdb obtained this table from immuneACCESS and retained in-frame rearrangements with V and J assigned. These tables miss some clones; where compared with another copy, unresolved V genes account for less than half of the shortfall, and the remainder is unexplained. For this sample there are about 220,000 clones; around three quarters appear just once. The leading ten clones occupy 7.2% of the sample. Material for sequencing was peripheral blood. Every receptor here comes from a woman in her 70s with acute or convalescent COVID-19.

The chain uses TRBV6-5 and TRBJ2-5; 11 positions agree with TRBD2. V dropped 4 bases and J dropped 8; count of bases not matched to a gene: 6. The CDR3 spans 14 residues. Germline CDR1 reads MNHEY; CDR2 reads SVGAGI. The chain's CDR3 is CASSSTSGARTQYF. Here the CDR3 DNA reads TGTGCCAGCAGTTCGACTAGCGGGGCCCGAACCCAGTACTTC.

The V and J genes are TRBV6-1 and TRBJ2-7, with 10 bases that match TRBD2. CDR3 size: 14 residues. J gave up 0 bases and V 4 bases, and 0 bases lay outside the gene matches. In germline, CDR1 is MNHNS, CDR2 SASEGT. For the CDR3, the DNA is TGTGCCAGCAGTGGACTAGCGGGCTCCTACGAGCAGTACTTC. It yields the protein CASSGLAGSYEQYF.

The chain joins TRBV24-1 to TRBJ2-4, with D perhaps matching TRBD2 (5 bases). The CDR3 is 11 amino acids. Looked up from germline, CDR1 is KGHDR and CDR2 is SFDVKD. Trimming left V 5 bases short and J 7 bases short, with 5 bases between. The CDR3 DNA reads as TGTGCCACCAGTGCGGGGAACATTCAGTACTTC. The encoded protein is CATSAGNIQYF.

Note on this clone: This sample includes further DNA sequences coding for the same CDR3. The V and J genes are TRBV5-1 and TRBJ2-3, with 8 bases matching TRBD2. Germline V gives CDR1 SGHRS, CDR2 YFSETQ. Trimming at V came to 0 bases and at J to 5 bases, leaving 8 bases not matched to a gene. The CDR3 runs 16 residues. CDR3 residues: CASSLASGGTGDTQYF. Here the CDR3 DNA reads TGCGCCAGCAGCTTGGCGTCGGGGGGGACCGGAGATACGCAGTATTTT.

This clone was seen more than once but under ten times. An end of the junction differs from the germline gene, which may be a read error. V gene TRBV7-2 combines with J gene TRBJ1-1, with D maybe TRBD1 (6 bases). The CDR3 runs 12 residues. Germline V gene lookup returns CDR1 SGHTA and CDR2 FQGNSA. The CDR3 here is CMDSPKSTEAFF. CDR3 bases: TGCATGGACAGCCCAAAAAGCACTGAAGCTTTCTTT.

This chain uses TRBV12-3 or TRBV12-4 with TRBJ2-2; no clear D gene. V shed 4 bases and J shed 5 bases, with 5 bases lying between them. The CDR3 sequence is 12 residues long. The CDR3 DNA reads TGTGCCAGCAGTTCCTTTACCGGGGAGCTGTTTTTT. This translates into CASSSFTGELFF.

This chain uses TRBV9 with TRBJ1-1; a possible D gene is TRBD1 (5 bases). This CDR3 comprises 14 residues. Germline CDR1 reads SGDLS; CDR2 reads YYNGEE. Trimming removed 3 bases at V and 3 bases at J, with 12 bases between. CDR3 sequence (DNA): TGTGCCAGCAGCGGTAGGGGAGGGGACACTGAAGCTTTCTTT. As protein: CASSGRGGDTEAFF.

V usage is TRBV5-1 and J usage is TRBJ2-7; 10 bases line up with TRBD1. The CDR3 loop spans 14 amino acids. V gave up 3 bases and J gave up 1 base; unmatched junction bases: 1. CDR1 and CDR2 from the germline V gene are SGHRS and YFSETQ. This CDR3 is CASSWDRGSYEQYF. For the CDR3, the DNA is TGCGCCAGCAGCTGGGACAGGGGATCCTACGAGCAGTACTTC.

This chain uses TRBV10-3 with TRBJ1-1; D remains ambiguous. The CDR3 is 13 residues long. Looked up from germline, CDR1 is ENHRY and CDR2 is SYGVKD. V was trimmed by 7 bases and J by 1 base, leaving 10 bases between them. Written as DNA, the CDR3 is TGTGCCATCATCCAAGCACCGAACACTGAAGCTTTCTTT. Translating it yields CAIIQAPNTEAFF.

The V and J genes are TRBV24-1 and TRBJ2-3, with D possibly matching TRBD2 (6 bases). Trimming took off 4 bases at V and 3 bases at J, with 10 bases between the two ends. Per germline, CDR1 KGHDR and CDR2 SFDVKD. The CDR3 is made up of 14 amino acids. CDR3 coding DNA: TGTGCCACCAGTGACGGGAGTAGGACAGATACGCAGTATTTT. Protein product: CATSDGSRTDTQYF.

The rearrangement links TRBV2 to TRBJ2-1; 9 bases agree with TRBD2. CDR1 is SNHLY and CDR2 is FYNNEI in the germline V gene. V lost 5 bases to trimming and J lost 10 bases; unmatched junction nucleotides: 3. The CDR3 runs 12 residues. In nucleotides, the CDR3 is TGTGCCAGCAGTTCCACTAGCGGGGAGCAGTTCTTC. Residues: CASSSTSGEQFF.

The chain couples TRBV23-1 to TRBJ2-3; D gene unclear. TRBV23-1 is placed among ORFs of uncertain function. CDR3 length equals 13 residues. The V end was cut by 6 bases, the J end by 1 base, with 8 bases between. As DNA, the CDR3 is TGCGCCAGCAGGATACAGCGCACAGATACGCAGTATTTT. This codes for CASRIQRTDTQYF.

The chain recombines TRBV10-2 with TRBJ1-6, with D maybe TRBD1 (5 bases). There are 13 residues in the CDR3. Germline V CDR1 and CDR2: WSHSY, SAAADI. The V gene lost 6 bases and the J gene lost 7 bases, with 10 bases spanning the gap. This chain's CDR3 is CASRDRYNSPLHF. The CDR3 nucleotides read TGCGCCAGCAGAGACAGATACAATTCACCCCTCCACTTT.

The chain links TRBV7-8 to TRBJ1-5; D gene unclear. The CDR3 has 15 amino acids. Trimming shortened V by 0 bases and J by 5 bases, and 11 bases separated the two germline ends. CDR1 SGHVS and CDR2 FQNEAQ come from the germline V gene. CDR3 in DNA: TGTGCCAGCAGCTTAGCGATAGAGTCCTATCAGCCCCAGCATTTT. It translates to CASSLAIESYQPQHF.

The V gene is TRBV2, the J gene TRBJ2-5; D is ambiguous. V lost 7 bases and J 1 base, leaving 10 bases between the germline ends. Germline CDR1 SNHLY, CDR2 FYNNEI. This CDR3 region has 13 residues. The CDR3, as DNA: TGTGCCAGCAACAGAGACCTCCAAGAGACCCAGTACTTC. This codes for CASNRDLQETQYF.

V gene TRBV3-1 (or the pseudogene TRBV3-2) combines with J gene TRBJ2-2, with a weak D call TRBD2 (5 bases). Germline V gives CDR1 LGHDT, CDR2 YNNKEL (reference sequence). This CDR3 has 16 residues. The ends were cut back, 5 bases at V and 3 bases at J, with 16 bases in the middle. CDR3 DNA: TGTGCCAGCAGCTTAGGACTGTCCGGGGACACCGGGGAGCTGTTTTTT. It specifies CASSLGLSGDTGELFF.

The rearrangement joins TRBV3-1 (or the pseudogene TRBV3-2) to TRBJ1-2; 7 bases match TRBD1. Germline lookup yields CDR1 LGHDT and CDR2 YNNKEL (reference sequence). This CDR3 has 14 residues. V lost 2 bases, J lost 2 bases, and 2 bases stayed unmatched. CDR3 protein: CASSQQGGNYGYTF. As DNA, the CDR3 is TGTGCCAGCAGCCAACAGGGGGGCAACTATGGCTACACCTTC.

The V and J genes are TRBV3-1 (or the pseudogene TRBV3-2) and TRBJ1-1; D gene unclear. The CDR3 loop spans 12 amino acids. V lost 5 bases to trimming and J lost 4 bases, with 8 bases between them. Germline values: CDR1 LGHDT, CDR2 YNNKEL (reference sequence). The DNA for the CDR3 is TGTGCCAGCAGCGATCCGGGCACTGAAGCTTTCTTT. Translating gives CASSDPGTEAFF.

The chain couples TRBV7-8 to TRBJ1-5; 9 bases are a match to TRBD1. This CDR3 contains 15 residues. With 0 bases clipped from V and 4 bases from J, the junction kept 1 base outside the gene matches. Germline V gene lookup returns CDR1 SGHVS and CDR2 FQNEAQ. CDR3 residues: CASSLAGQGNQPQHF. DNA of the CDR3: TGTGCCAGCAGCTTAGCAGGACAGGGGAATCAGCCCCAGCATTTT.

V gene TRBV12-5 combines with J gene TRBJ2-7; D uncertain. The CDR3 contains 13 residues. In germline, CDR1 is LGHNT, CDR2 FRNRAP. Trimming stripped 2 bases from V and 0 bases from J, with 5 bases between. CDR3 bases: TGTGCTAGTGGTTTGCGCGGCTCCTACGAGCAGTACGTC. Its translation: CASGLRGSYEQYV.

The V and J genes are TRBV6-5 and TRBJ1-1; possibly TRBD1 for D (5 bases). The CDR3 spans 15 residues. Germline lookup yields CDR1 MNHEY and CDR2 SVGAGI. V lost 0 bases, J lost 11 bases, and 19 bases lay in between. The DNA of the CDR3 is TGTGCCAGCAGTTACTCGTCCCGGGACTCGAGGACCGCTTTCTTT. Encoded protein: CASSYSSRDSRTAFF.

The chain employs TRBV11-2 and TRBJ2-2, with 7 positions matching TRBD1. The ends lost 5 bases at V and 7 bases at J; junction bases unmatched: 10. Germline CDR1 is SGHAT and CDR2 is FQNNGV. This CDR3 comprises 15 residues. CDR3 in amino acids: CASSVPGGGDGELFF. DNA of the CDR3: TGTGCCAGCAGCGTACCAGGGGGTGGGGACGGGGAGCTGTTTTTT.

The chain couples TRBV30 to TRBJ1-1, with TRBD1 matching 7 bases. This CDR3 is built from 13 residues. Germline CDR1 is GTSNPN and CDR2 is SVGIG (reference sequence). With 3 bases clipped from V and 4 bases from J, the junction kept 5 bases outside the gene matches. For the CDR3, the DNA is TGTGCCTGGAGAGGAGGGGGCGGCACTGAAGCTTTCTTT. Translation gives CAWRGGGGTEAFF.

This clone was recorded only once. V usage is TRBV9 and J usage is TRBJ2-1; possible D gene TRBD2, 5 bases. The CDR3 runs to 16 residues. The V end lost 0 bases, the J end lost 0 bases, and 10 bases lay between the germline ends. CDR1 and CDR2 from the germline V gene are SGDLS and YYNGEE. CDR3 region: CASSVGSGSSYNEQFF. CDR3 DNA: TGTGCCAGCAGCGTAGGCTCTGGGAGCTCCTACAATGAGCAGTTCTTC.